Presented here are 6 T cell receptor beta chains from one specimen sequenced in a study of blood T cell repertoires in COVID-19. Libraries were prepared by immunoSEQ multiplex PCR; TCRdb keeps only in-frame clonotypes and omits some of them. The sample has fewer than 350,000 clones; nearly 90% are singletons. What was sequenced was peripheral blood. These receptors came from a man younger than 30 with active or convalescent COVID-19.

V and J are TRBV7-9 and TRBJ1-5; 10 bases align to TRBD1. J was trimmed by 0 bases and V by 1 base; bases with no gene match: 9. Germline CDR1 and CDR2: SEHNR and FQNEAQ (reference sequence). The CDR3 runs 19 residues. This chain's CDR3 is CASSLGDRGGRNSNQPQHF. The CDR3 DNA reads as TGTGCCAGCAGCTTAGGGGACAGGGGAGGGAGGAATAGCAATCAGCCCCAGCATTTT. Filled out from reference TRBV7-9 and TRBJ1-5, the complete variable domain reads DTGVSQNPRHKITKRGQNVTFRCDPISEHNRLYWYRQTLGQGPEFLTYFQNEAQLEKSRLLSDRFSAERPKGSFSTLEIQRTEQGDSAMYLCASSLGDRGGRNSNQPQHFGDGTRLSIL.

This clone has only a few counts. The rearrangement uses TRBV7-8 and TRBJ1-2, with 9 bases aligning to TRBD1. Unmatched junction bases numbered 9, after V lost 5 bases and J lost 2 bases. Germline CDR1 is SGHVS and CDR2 is FQNEAQ. The CDR3 covers 16 residues. CDR3 coding DNA: TGTGCCAGCAGCCTGGGGACAGGGAGGATGAACTATGGCTACACCTTC. Its translation is CASSLGTGRMNYGYTF.

V usage is TRBV6-2 or TRBV6-3 and J usage is TRBJ1-1, with D possibly being TRBD1 (5 bases). Germline CDR1 and CDR2: MNHEY and SVGEGT. Trimming removed 2 bases at V and 5 bases at J, with 9 bases between. The CDR3 has 13 amino acids. The chain's CDR3 is CASSYGRETEAFF. The CDR3 DNA reads TGTGCCAGCAGTTACGGCAGGGAAACTGAAGCTTTCTTT.

This clone showed up just once. The rearrangement uses TRBV7-9 and TRBJ1-6, with unresolved D. Between the trimmed V and J ends, which lost 2 bases and 7 bases, there was a span of 18 bases. Germline V CDR1 and CDR2: SEHNR, FQNEAQ (reference sequence). The CDR3 sequence is 17 residues long. This CDR3 is CASSLTTQHWANSPLHF. Written as DNA, the CDR3 is TGTGCCAGCAGCTTAACCACCCAACACTGGGCCAATTCACCCCTCCACTTT.

V gene TRBV5-1 combines with J gene TRBJ1-2, with D hard to call. V lost 4 bases and J lost 8, with 18 bases in between. From germline, CDR1 is SGHRS and CDR2 YFSETQ. This CDR3 comprises 14 residues. CDR3 sequence reads: CASSETGVGKGYTF. The DNA for the CDR3 is TGCGCCAGCAGCGAGACCGGGGTGGGAAAGGGCTACACCTTC.

J is TRBJ2-3 and V is TRBV7-2; 11 bases line up with TRBD2. CDR1 and CDR2 from the germline V gene are SGHTA and FQGNSA. CDR3 length equals 15 residues. Trimming took 6 bases from V and 2 from J; bases not matched to a gene: 4. The CDR3: CASRVAGGLTDTQYF. The CDR3 nucleotides read TGTGCCAGCAGAGTAGCGGGGGGGCTCACAGATACGCAGTATTTT.